This T cell receptor beta chain was recovered during a study of low-dose radiotherapy and immunotherapy resistance in tumors. This CDR3 is 14 amino acids long. Trimming stripped 6 bases from V and 9 bases from J, with 18 bases between. The germline V gene encodes CDR1 MNHEY and CDR2 SVGAGI. Primers used for first-strand cDNA, a TRAV- and TRBV-specific set, covered both alpha and beta chains. The authors ran around 19 PCR cycles to amplify TCRs with a constant-region primer and V-primer adapter. TCRdb called the reads again in MiXCR, with one record for every CDR3 protein. Altogether 65,000 to 85,000 distinct CDR3 sequences are present, around 17% being singletons, with the ten largest covering less than 1.5%. Stated time point: after trial treatment. Noted treatment: LDRT plus nivolumab, ipilimumab, low-dose cyclophosphamide and aspirin (RACIN trial). As their treatment, donors received nivolumab, ipilimumab, aspirin, low-dose cyclophosphamide and low-dose radiotherapy.

This clonotype was seen ten or more times. The source material was PBMCs, sampled after low-dose radiotherapy plus immunotherapy. The clonotype was recovered from a male donor with prostate cancer. The rearrangement joins TRBV6-5 to TRBJ2-1; D possibly corresponds to TRBD1 (5 bases). CDR3 sequence (DNA): TGTGCCAGCAGCTATGGGAAGGGGTTTGGTGAGCAGTTCTTC. This sequence encodes CASSYGKGFGEQFF.